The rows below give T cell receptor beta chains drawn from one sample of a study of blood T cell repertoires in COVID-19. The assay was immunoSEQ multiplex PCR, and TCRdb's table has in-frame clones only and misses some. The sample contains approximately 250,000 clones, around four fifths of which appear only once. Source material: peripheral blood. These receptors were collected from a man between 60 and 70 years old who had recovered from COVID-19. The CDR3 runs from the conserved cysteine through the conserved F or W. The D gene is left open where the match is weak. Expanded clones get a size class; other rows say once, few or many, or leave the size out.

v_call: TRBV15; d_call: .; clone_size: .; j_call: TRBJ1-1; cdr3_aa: CATSNNRNTEAFF; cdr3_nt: TGTGCCACCAGCAATAATCGGAACACTGAAGCTTTCTTT
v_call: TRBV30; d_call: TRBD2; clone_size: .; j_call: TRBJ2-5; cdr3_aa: CAWASGALGTQYF; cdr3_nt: TGTGCCTGGGCTAGCGGCGCTCTGGGAACCCAGTACTTC
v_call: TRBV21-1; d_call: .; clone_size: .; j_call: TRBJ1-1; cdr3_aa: CASSKGRQKNTEAFF; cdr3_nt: TGTGCCAGCAGCAAGGGGCGACAGAAGAACACTGAAGCTTTCTTT
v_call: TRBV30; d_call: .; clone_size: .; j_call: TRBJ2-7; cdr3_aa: CAWTRDSYEQYF; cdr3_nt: TGTGCCTGGACGAGGGACTCCTACGAGCAGTACTTC
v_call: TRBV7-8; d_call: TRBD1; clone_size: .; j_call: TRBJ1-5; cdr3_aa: CASSSTLGQGYQPQHF; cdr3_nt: TGTGCCAGCAGCTCCACCCTGGGACAGGGGTATCAGCCCCAGCATTTT
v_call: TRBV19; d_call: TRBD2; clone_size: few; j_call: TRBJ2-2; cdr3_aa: CASSIQTVHSGRAAGELFF; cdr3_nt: TGTGCCAGTAGTATACAAACGGTCCATAGCGGGAGGGCGGCCGGGGAGCTGTTTTTT
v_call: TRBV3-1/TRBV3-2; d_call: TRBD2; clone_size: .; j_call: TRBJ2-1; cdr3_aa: CASSQTAGTSGRPYNEQFF; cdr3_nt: TGTGCCAGCAGCCAAACCGCCGGGACTAGCGGGAGGCCCTACAATGAGCAGTTCTTC
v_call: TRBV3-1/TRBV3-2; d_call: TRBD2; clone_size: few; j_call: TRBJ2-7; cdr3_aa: CASSHLAGVEQYF; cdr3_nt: TGTGCCAGCAGCCACCTAGCGGGAGTCGAGCAGTACTTC
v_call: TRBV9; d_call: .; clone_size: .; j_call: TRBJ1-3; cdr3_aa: CASSTDRRSSGNTIYF; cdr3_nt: TGTGCCAGCAGCACCGACAGGAGGAGTTCTGGAAACACCATATATTTT
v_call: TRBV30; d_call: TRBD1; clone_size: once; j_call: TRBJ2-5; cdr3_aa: CAWSVPGQGAETQYF; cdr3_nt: TGTGCCTGGAGTGTACCGGGACAGGGGGCGGAGACCCAGTACTTC
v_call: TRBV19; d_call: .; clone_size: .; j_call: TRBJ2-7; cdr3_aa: CASSPRLGSYEQYF; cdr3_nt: TGTGCCAGTAGTCCTCGACTAGGCTCCTACGAGCAGTACTTC
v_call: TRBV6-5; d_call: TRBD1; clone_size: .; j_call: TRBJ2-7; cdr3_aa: CASTSGQGAYEQYF; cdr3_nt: TGTGCCAGCACCTCCGGACAGGGCGCCTACGAGCAGTACTTC
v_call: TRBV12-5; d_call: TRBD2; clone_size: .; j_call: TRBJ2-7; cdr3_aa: CASGPTLAGGYEQYF; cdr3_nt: TGTGCTAGTGGTCCCACACTAGCGGGAGGCTACGAGCAGTACTTC
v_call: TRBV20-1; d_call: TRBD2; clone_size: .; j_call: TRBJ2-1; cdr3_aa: CSASMVTGGTSGEQFF; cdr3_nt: TGCAGTGCCAGTATGGTGACGGGGGGTACCTCAGGTGAGCAGTTCTTC
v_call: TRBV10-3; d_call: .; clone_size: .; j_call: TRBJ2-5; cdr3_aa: CAISAGGSRPETQYF; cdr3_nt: TGTGCCATCAGTGCAGGAGGGAGTCGCCCAGAGACCCAGTACTTC